This T cell receptor (beta chain) was identified in a study of T cell responses to AZD1222 COVID-19 vaccine. Study conclusions and caveats: Clonal diversity was possibly underestimated, and white British individuals and females predominated among donors. Repertoire samples came only from after the peak T cell response. Among vaccine-associated CD4 TCRs, coverage spanned spike, with dominance at 160-218 and 743-854.

Points on this clone: The antigen is undetermined.

In germline, CDR1 is SGHTA, CDR2 FQGNSA. The V and J ends lost 5 bases and 10 bases respectively, with 23 bases between them. The CDR3 covers 16 residues. Using immunoSEQ multiplex PCR, the repertoire was profiled, and TCRdb retains in-frame clones only, with some absent. The data show 65,000 to 70,000 clones, over 60% seen once. V usage is TRBV7-2 and J usage is TRBJ1-4; unclear D gene. The receptor comes from an adult in good health. The specimen was peripheral blood, collected on day 0 of AZD1222 vaccination. The CDR3 reads CASSHSGNRVLGKLFF. CDR3 sequence (DNA): TGTGCCAGCAGCCACTCGGGCAATAGGGTACTTGGAAAACTGTTTTTT.